This TCR beta chain was captured in a study of cytomegalovirus exposure and HLA in healthy donors. Broader study findings: Highly shared sequence variants in one cluster were likely a sequencing artifact. A few chains tied to CMV proved CMV antigen-specific in vitro.

Among the donors, all were healthy bone marrow donors. The CDR3 runs to 15 residues. J lost 4 bases, V lost 3 bases, and 3 bases had no gene match. Germline-derived CDR1 and CDR2 are SNHLY and FYNNEI. PCR used 60 Vbeta primers and 13 Jbeta primers. Only in-frame clones appear in the TCRdb table, and some are missing; sequencing was by immunoSEQ multiplex PCR. The sample consists of roughly 160,000 clones, 84% of them appearing once. With regard to this clone: Its target is unknown.

The TCR sequence derives from a boy aged 2-15 years in good health and CMV-seronegative. Specimen: PBMCs. The rearrangement links TRBV2 to TRBJ2-5, with 12 bases matching TRBD1. CDR3 nucleotides: TGTGCCAGCAGTGAGGGACAGGGGGCAGGAGAGACCCAGTACTTC. Translation: CASSEGQGAGETQYF.